This T cell receptor (beta chain) was captured in a study of CD8 T cells in ankylosing spondylitis. Researchers built TCR beta libraries using quantitative 5'-RACE with molecular barcodes. TCRdb independently ran MiXCR on the 5' RACE reads; one entry per CDR3 protein. The sample records some 38,000 distinct CDR3 sequences, about a tenth being singletons. This clonotype was counted at least ten times. Its antigen is still unknown. Broader study findings: Some of the motif variants had earlier been found in reactive arthritis patients' fluid and blood. Disease-linked clones, CD8+, were relatively rare in peripheral blood. A motif in TCR beta, a set of under ten highly homologous variants, appeared characteristic of ankylosing spondylitis blood.

The sample comprised blood, either unsorted or a sorted T cell fraction (not recorded which). The clonotype comes from a male donor with ankylosing spondylitis or in good health (not recorded which).

The CDR3 loop reads CAISAGLAAGELFF. DNA of the CDR3: TGTGCCATCAGCGCGGGACTAGCGGCCGGGGAGCTGTTTTTT. The V gene is TRBV10-3, the J gene TRBJ2-2; 11 nucleotides line up with TRBD2. V was clipped by 6 bases and J by 6 bases; unmatched bases: 3. This CDR3 contains 14 residues. Per the germline V gene, CDR1 is ENHRY and CDR2 is SYGVKD.